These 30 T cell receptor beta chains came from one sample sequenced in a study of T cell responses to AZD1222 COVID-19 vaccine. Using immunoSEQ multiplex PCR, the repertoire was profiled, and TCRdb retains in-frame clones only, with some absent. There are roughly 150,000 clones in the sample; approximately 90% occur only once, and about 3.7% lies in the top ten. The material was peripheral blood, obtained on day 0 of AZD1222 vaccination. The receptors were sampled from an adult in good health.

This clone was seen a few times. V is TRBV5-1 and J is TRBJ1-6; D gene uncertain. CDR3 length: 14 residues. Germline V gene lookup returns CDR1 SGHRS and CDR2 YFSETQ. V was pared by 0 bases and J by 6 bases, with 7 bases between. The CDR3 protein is CASSLESFNSPLHF. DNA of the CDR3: TGCGCCAGCAGCTTGGAGAGCTTTAATTCACCCCTCCACTTT.

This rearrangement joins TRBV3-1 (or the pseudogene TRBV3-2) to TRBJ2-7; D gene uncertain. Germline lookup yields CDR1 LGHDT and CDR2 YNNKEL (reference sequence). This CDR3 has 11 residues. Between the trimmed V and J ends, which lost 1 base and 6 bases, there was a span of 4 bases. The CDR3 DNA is TGTGCCAGCAGCCAAGGTCTCGAGCAGTACTTC. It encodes CASSQGLEQYF.

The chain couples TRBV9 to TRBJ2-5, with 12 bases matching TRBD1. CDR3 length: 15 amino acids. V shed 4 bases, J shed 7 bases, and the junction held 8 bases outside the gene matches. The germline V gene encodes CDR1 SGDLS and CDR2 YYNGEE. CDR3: CASSQGGQGAMTQYF. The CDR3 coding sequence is TGTGCCAGCAGCCAGGGGGGACAGGGGGCGATGACCCAGTACTTC.

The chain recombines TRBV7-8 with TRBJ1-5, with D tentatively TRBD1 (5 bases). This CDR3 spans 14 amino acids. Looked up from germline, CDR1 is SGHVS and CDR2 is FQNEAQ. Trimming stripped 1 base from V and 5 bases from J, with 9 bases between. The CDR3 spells CASSLVGGDQPQHF. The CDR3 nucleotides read TGTGCCAGCAGCTTAGTTGGGGGGGATCAGCCCCAGCATTTT. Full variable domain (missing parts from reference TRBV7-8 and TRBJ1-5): GAGVSQSPRYKVAKRGQDVALRCDPISGHVSLFWYQQALGQGPEFLTYFQNEAQLDKSGLPSDRFFAERPEGSVSTLKIQRTQQEDSAVYLCASSLVGGDQPQHFGDGTRLSIL.

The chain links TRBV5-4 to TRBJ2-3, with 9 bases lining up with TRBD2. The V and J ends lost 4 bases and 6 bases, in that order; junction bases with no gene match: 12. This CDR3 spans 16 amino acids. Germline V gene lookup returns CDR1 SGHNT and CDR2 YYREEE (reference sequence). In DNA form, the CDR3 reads TGTGCCAGCAGCCCATCTGCTGCGGGAGGGGGTGATACGCAGTATTTT. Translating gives CASSPSAAGGGDTQYF. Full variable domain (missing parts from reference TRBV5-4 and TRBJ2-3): ETGVTQSPTHLIKTRGQQVTLRCSSQSGHNTVSWYQQALGQGPQFIFQYYREEENGRGNFPPRFSGLQFPNYSSELNVNALELDDSALYLCASSPSAAGGGDTQYFGPGTRLTVL.

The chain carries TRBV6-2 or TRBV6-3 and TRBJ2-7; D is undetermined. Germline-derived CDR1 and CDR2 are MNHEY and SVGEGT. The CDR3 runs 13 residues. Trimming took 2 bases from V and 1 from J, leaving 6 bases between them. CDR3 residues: CASSYGESYEQYF. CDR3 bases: TGTGCCAGCAGTTACGGGGAATCCTACGAGCAGTACTTC.

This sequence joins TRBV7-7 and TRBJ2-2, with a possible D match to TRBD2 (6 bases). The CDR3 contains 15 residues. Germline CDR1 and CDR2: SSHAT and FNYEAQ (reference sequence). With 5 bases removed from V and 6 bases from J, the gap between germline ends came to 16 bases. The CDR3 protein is CASSPEAGWAGELFF. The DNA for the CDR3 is TGTGCCAGCAGCCCTGAAGCGGGTTGGGCCGGGGAGCTGTTTTTT.

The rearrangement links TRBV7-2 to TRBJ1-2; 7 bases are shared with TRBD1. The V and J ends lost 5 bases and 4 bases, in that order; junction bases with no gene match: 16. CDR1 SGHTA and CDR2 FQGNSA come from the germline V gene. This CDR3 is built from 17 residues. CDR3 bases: TGTGCCAGCAGCCCTACCGGGACAGCCTTTCGGGTCTATGGCTACACCTTC. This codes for CASSPTGTAFRVYGYTF.

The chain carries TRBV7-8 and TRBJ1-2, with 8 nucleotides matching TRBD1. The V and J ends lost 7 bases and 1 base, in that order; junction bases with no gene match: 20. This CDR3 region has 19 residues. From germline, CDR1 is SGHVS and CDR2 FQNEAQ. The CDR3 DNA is TGTGCCAGCACCATGCAGATCGGTAGGACAGGGTCAGTTAACTATGGCTACACCTTC. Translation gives CASTMQIGRTGSVNYGYTF.

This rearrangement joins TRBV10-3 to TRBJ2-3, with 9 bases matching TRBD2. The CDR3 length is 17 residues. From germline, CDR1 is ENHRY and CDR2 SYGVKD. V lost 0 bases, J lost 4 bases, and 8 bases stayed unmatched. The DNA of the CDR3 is TGTGCCATCAGTGAGTCCGGGGCCTTAGCGGGGGCAGATACGCAGTATTTT. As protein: CAISESGALAGADTQYF.

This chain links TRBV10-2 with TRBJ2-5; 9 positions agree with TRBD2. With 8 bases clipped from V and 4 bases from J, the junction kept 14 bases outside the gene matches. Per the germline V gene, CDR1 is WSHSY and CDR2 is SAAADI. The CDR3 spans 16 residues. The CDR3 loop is CASRRLAASLGETQYF. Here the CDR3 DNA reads TGCGCCAGCCGACGACTAGCGGCCTCCCTGGGAGAGACCCAGTACTTC.

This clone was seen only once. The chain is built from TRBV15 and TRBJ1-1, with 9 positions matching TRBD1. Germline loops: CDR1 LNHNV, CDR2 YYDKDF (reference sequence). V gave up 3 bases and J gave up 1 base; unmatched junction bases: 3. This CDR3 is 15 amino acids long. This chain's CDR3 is CATSSRQGGNTEAFF. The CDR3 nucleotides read TGTGCCACCAGCAGCCGACAGGGGGGGAACACTGAAGCTTTCTTT.

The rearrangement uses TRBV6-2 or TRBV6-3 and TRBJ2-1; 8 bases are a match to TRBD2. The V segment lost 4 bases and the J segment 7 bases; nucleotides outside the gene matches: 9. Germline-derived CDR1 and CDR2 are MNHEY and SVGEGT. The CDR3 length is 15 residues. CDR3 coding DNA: TGTGCCAGCAGTTCACTAGCGGATTCTGGGAATGAGCAGTTCTTC. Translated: CASSSLADSGNEQFF.

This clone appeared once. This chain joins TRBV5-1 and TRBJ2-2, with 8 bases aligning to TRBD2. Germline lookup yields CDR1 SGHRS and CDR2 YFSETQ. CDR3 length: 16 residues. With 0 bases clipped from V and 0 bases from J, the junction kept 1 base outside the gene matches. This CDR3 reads CASSLGSGTNTGELFF. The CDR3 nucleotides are TGCGCCAGCAGCTTGGGTAGCGGGACGAACACCGGGGAGCTGTTTTTT.

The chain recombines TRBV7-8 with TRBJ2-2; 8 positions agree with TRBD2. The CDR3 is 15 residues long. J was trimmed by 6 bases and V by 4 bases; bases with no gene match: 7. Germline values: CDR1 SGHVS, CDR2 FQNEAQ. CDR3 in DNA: TGTGCCAGCAGCTCCAAGCGGGAGATGGCCGGGGAGCTGTTTTTT. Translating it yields CASSSKREMAGELFF.

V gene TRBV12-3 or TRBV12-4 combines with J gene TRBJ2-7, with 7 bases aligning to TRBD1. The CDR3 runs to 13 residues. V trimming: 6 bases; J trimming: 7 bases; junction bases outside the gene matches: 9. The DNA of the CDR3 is TGTGCCAGCAGACGGGACAGAAGCACGGAGCAGTACTTC. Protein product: CASRRDRSTEQYF.

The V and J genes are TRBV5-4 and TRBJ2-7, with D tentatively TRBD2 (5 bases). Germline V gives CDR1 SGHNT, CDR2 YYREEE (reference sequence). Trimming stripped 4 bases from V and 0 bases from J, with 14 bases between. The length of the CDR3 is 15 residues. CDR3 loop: CASSLPSEGSYEQYF. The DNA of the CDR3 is TGTGCCAGCAGCCTACCCAGCGAGGGCTCCTACGAGCAGTACTTC.

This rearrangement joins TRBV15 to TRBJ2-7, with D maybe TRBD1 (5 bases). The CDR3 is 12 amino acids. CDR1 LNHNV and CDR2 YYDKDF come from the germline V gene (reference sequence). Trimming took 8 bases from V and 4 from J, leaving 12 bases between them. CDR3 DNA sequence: TGTGCCACCGGGCCAGCAGGGTACGAGCAGTACTTC. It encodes CATGPAGYEQYF.

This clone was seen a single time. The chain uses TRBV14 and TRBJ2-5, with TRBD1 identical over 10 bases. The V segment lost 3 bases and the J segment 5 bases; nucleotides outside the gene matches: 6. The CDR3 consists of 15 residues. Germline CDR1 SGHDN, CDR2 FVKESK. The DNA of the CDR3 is TGTGCCAGCAGCCAGTTGACAGGGGGCAGGGAGACCCAGTACTTC. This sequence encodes CASSQLTGGRETQYF.

CDR3 nucleotide sequence: TGTGCCAGCAGTGAGGACATTACAGCTTTCTTT. Its translation is CASSEDITAFF. This rearrangement joins TRBV6-1 to TRBJ1-1; maybe TRBD1 (5 bases). Germline values: CDR1 MNHNS, CDR2 SASEGT. The V gene lost 3 bases and the J gene lost 10 bases, with 9 bases spanning the gap. The CDR3 has 11 amino acids.

CDR3 sequence: CASSWGQPNQPQHF. The CDR3 nucleotides are TGCGCCAGCAGCTGGGGACAGCCCAATCAGCCCCAGCATTTT. This chain connects TRBV5-1 to TRBJ1-5; 7 nucleotides align to TRBD1. The germline V gene encodes CDR1 SGHRS and CDR2 YFSETQ. The CDR3 consists of 14 residues. The trim removed 3 bases at V and 3 bases at J, leaving 3 bases unmatched.

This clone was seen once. CDR3 DNA sequence: TGCGCCAGCAGCGAAGGACTAGCGGGACCCTCGCAAGAGACCCAGTACTTC. Its protein is CASSEGLAGPSQETQYF. The chain couples TRBV5-1 to TRBJ2-5, with 12 nucleotides matching TRBD2. This CDR3 is 17 amino acids long. J was trimmed by 2 bases and V by 4 bases; bases with no gene match: 9. Per germline, CDR1 SGHRS and CDR2 YFSETQ.

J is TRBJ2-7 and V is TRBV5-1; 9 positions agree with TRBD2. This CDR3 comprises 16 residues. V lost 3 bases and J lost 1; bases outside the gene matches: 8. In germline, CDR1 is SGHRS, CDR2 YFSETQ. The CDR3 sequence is CASSSPSGTLSYEQYF. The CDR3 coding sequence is TGCGCCAGCAGCTCCCCTAGCGGGACACTTTCCTACGAGCAGTACTTC.

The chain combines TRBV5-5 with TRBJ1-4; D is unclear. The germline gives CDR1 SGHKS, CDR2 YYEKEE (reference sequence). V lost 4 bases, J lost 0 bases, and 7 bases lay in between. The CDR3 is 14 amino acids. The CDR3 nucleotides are TGTGCCAGCAGCGGGCGGGCAACTAATGAAAAACTGTTTTTT. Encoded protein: CASSGRATNEKLFF.

The CDR3 protein is CASSSTAGQGLRQYF. For the CDR3, the DNA is TGTGCCAGCAGCTCCACTGCGGGACAGGGGTTACGGCAGTACTTC. This chain links TRBV7-9 with TRBJ2-7; 10 bases are a match to TRBD1. CDR3 length: 15 residues. Germline-derived CDR1 and CDR2 are SEHNR and FQNEAQ (reference sequence). The V segment lost 4 bases and the J segment 9 bases; nucleotides outside the gene matches: 12.

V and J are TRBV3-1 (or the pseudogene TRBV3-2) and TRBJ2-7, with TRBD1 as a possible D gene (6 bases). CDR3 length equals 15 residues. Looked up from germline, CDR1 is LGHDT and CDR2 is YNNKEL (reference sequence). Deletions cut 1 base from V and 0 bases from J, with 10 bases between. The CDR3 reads CASSQVAGVSYEQYF. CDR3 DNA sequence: TGTGCCAGCAGCCAAGTTGCAGGGGTCTCCTACGAGCAGTACTTC.

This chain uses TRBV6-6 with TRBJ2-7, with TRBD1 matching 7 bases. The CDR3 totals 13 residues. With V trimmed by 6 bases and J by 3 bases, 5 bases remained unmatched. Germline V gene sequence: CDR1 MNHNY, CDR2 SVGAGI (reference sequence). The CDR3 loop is CASSTGTVYEQYF. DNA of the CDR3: TGTGCCAGCAGCACCGGGACAGTCTACGAGCAGTACTTC.

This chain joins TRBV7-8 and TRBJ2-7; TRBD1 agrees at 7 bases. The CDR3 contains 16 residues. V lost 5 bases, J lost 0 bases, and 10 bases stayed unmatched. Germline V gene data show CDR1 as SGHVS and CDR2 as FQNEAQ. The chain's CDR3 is CASSLRTRDSSYEQYF. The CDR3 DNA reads TGTGCCAGCAGCCTCAGAACCCGGGACAGCTCCTACGAGCAGTACTTC.

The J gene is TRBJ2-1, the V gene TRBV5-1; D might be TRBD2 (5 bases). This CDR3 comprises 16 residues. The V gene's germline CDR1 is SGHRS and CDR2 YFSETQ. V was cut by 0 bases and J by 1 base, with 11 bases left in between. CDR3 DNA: TGCGCCAGCAGCTTGGGGACTGCCAGATCCTACAATGAGCAGTTCTTC. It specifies CASSLGTARSYNEQFF.

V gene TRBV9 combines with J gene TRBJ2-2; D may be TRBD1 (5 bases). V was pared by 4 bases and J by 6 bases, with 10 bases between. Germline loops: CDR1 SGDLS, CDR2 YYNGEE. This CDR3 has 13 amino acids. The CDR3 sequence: CASSSPGSGELFF. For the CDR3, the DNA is TGTGCCAGCAGCTCCCCAGGGTCCGGGGAGCTGTTTTTT.